This TCR beta chain was obtained from a study of cytomegalovirus exposure and HLA in healthy donors. The study ran its PCR with 60 Vbeta and 13 Jbeta primers. The data were produced by immunoSEQ multiplex PCR, yet TCRdb's version contains in-frame clones alone and is incomplete. Counted here are about 150,000 clones, around 90% occurring once; the ten biggest clones make up more than 0.5%. The CDR3 consists of 14 residues. Between the trimmed V and J ends, which lost 4 bases and 2 bases, there was a span of 12 bases. Germline V gene lookup returns CDR1 SGHNT and CDR2 YYREEE (reference sequence). This chain uses TRBV5-4 with TRBJ1-2, with D unresolved. The sequence was obtained from a woman in her 40s in good health and CMV-seronegative. The sample was PBMCs. The CDR3 loop reads CASSAGGRNYGYTF. DNA of the CDR3: TGTGCCAGCAGCGCAGGAGGGCGCAACTATGGCTACACCTTC.